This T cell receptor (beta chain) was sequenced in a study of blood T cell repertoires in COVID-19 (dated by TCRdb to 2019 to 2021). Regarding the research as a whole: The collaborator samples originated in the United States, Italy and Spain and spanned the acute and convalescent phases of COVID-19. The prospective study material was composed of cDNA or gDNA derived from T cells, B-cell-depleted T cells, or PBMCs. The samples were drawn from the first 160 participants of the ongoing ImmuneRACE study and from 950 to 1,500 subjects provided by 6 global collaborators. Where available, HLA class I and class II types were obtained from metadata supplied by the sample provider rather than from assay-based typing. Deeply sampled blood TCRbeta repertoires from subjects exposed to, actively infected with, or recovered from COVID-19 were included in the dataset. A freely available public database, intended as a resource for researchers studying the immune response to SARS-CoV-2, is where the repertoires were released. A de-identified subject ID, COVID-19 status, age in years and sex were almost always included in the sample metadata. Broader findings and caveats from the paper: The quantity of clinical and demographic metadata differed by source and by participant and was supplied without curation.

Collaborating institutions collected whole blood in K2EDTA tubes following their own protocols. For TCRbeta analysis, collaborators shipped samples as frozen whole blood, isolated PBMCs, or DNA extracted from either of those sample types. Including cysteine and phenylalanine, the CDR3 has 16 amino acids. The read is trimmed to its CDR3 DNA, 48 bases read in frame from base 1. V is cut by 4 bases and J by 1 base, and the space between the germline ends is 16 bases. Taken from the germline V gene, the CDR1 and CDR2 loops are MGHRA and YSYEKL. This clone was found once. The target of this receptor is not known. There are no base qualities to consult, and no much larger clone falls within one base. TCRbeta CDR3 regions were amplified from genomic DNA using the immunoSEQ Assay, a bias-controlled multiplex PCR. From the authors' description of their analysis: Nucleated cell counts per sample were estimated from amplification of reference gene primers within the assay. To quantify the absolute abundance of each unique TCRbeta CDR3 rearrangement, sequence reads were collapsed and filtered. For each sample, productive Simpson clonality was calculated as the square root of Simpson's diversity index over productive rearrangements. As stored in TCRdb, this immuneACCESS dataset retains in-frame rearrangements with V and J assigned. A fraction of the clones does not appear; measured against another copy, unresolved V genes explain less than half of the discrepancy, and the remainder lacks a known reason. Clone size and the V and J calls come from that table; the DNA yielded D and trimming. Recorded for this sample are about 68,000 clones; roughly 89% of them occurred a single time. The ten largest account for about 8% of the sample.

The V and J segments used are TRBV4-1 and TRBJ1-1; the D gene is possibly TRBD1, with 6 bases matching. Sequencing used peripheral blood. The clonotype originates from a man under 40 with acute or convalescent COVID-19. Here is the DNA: TGCGCCAGCAGCCGGAGCCGTGAACAGGGGAACACTGAAGCTTTCTTT. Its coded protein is CASSRSREQGNTEAFF.